A selection of T cell receptor beta chains follows, all from one sample in a study of shared clonotypes between healthy human individuals. TCRdb keeps only in-frame clones here, not all; method: immunoSEQ multiplex PCR. Of around 2.5 million clones listed, approximately 93% were seen once; the top ten hold 0.35% to 0.45%. Sequences were obtained from naive CD4+ T cells from PBMCs. The receptors come from a man younger than 30 in good health. Some clones in this sample may be carry-over from other donors' samples. CDR3s include the opening cysteine and the closing phenylalanine or tryptophan. The D gene is left open where the match is weak.

DNA	CDR3	V	D	J
TGTGCCAGCAGTTACGGTGGCAATCAGCCCCAGCATTTT	CASSYGGNQPQHF	TRBV6-5	.	TRBJ1-5
TGCGCCAGCAGCGGGGACAGGTTGAACACTGAAGCTTTCTTT	CASSGDRLNTEAFF	TRBV5-1	TRBD1	TRBJ1-1
TGTGCCAGCACCCAATGGTTGGGCGAGCAGTACTTC	CASTQWLGEQYF	TRBV2	.	TRBJ2-7
TGTGCAAGTCGCTTAGCATGGGTTCGGCATACGCAGTATTTT	CASRLAWVRHTQYF	TRBV12-2	.	TRBJ2-3
TGCGCCAGCAGCTCGAGCGCGGGAGGGCCTACCGGGGAGCTGTTTTTT	CASSSSAGGPTGELFF	TRBV4-1	TRBD2	TRBJ2-2
TGTGCCAGCAGTTTTGGGGGGAATGGTCAGCCCCAGCATTTT	CASSFGGNGQPQHF	TRBV28	.	TRBJ1-5
TGTGCCACCCTCCCCCATCCAGCAAACACTGAAGCTTTCTTT	CATLPHPANTEAFF	TRBV2	.	TRBJ1-1
TGTGCCAGTAGGCGTTCACGGAGCCAAACCGGGGAGCTGTTTTTT	CASRRSRSQTGELFF	TRBV19	.	TRBJ2-2
TGTGCCTGGAGACAAGAATCCTATGAAAAACTGTTTTTT	CAWRQESYEKLFF	TRBV30	.	TRBJ1-4
TGCGCCAGCAGCTCAGGAGACAGGGCCTACAATGAGCAGTTCTTC	CASSSGDRAYNEQFF	TRBV5-1	TRBD1	TRBJ2-1
TGTGCCAGCAGCCAATCAGTAGGAGGGCCCTACGAGCAGTACTTC	CASSQSVGGPYEQYF	TRBV7-7	.	TRBJ2-7
TGCGCCAGCAGCTTGCGGGACGTGGAGACCCAGTACTTC	CASSLRDVETQYF	TRBV5-1	.	TRBJ2-5
TGCGCCAGCAGTTCGGATCTCTATGGCTACACCTTC	CASSSDLYGYTF	TRBV5-1	.	TRBJ1-2
TGCGCCAGCAGCGGGGGGGAAGGAGTAGAGACCCAGTACTTC	CASSGGEGVETQYF	TRBV5-1	TRBD2	TRBJ2-5
TGTGCCAGCAGTGGCTTCCAGGGGGGTTCTGGAAACACCATATATTTT	CASSGFQGGSGNTIYF	TRBV28	TRBD1	TRBJ1-3
TGTGCCAGCAGTGAAAGCGGGGTGAGGGCCTACGAGCAGTACTTC	CASSESGVRAYEQYF	TRBV2	TRBD2	TRBJ2-7
TGTGCCAGCAGCCCGCCGACAGCGACTAATGAAAAACTGTTTTTT	CASSPPTATNEKLFF	TRBV11-2	.	TRBJ1-4